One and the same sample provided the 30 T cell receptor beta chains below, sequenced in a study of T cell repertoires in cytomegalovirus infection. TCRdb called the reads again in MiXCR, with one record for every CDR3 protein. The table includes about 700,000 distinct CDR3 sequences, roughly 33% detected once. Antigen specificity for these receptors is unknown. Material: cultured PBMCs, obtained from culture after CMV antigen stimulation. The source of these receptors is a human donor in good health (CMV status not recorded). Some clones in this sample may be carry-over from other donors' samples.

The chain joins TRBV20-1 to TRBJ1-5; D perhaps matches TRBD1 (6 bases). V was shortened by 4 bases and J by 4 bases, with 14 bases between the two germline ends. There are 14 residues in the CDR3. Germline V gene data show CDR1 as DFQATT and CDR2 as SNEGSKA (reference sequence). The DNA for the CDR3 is TGCAGTGCTACAGGGGCCCCAGGGAATCAGCCCCAGCATTTT. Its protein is CSATGAPGNQPQHF.

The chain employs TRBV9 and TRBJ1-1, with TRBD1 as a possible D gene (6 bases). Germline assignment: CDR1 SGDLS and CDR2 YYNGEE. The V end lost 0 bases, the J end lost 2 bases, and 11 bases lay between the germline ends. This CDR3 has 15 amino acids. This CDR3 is CASSVGRTANTEAFF. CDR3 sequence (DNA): TGTGCCAGCAGCGTAGGACGGACAGCCAACACTGAAGCTTTCTTT. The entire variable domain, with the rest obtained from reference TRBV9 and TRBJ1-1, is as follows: DSGVTQTPKHLITATGQRVTLRCSPRSGDLSVYWYQQSLDQGLQFLIQYYNGEERAKGNILERFSAQQFPDLHSELNLSSLELGDSALYFCASSVGRTANTEAFFGQGTRLTVV.

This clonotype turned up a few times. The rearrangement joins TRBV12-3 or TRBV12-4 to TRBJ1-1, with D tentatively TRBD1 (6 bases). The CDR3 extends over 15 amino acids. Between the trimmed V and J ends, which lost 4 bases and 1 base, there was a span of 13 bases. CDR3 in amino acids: CASSSQGVGNTEAFF. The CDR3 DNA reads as TGTGCCAGCAGTTCACAGGGAGTTGGGAACACTGAAGCTTTCTTT.

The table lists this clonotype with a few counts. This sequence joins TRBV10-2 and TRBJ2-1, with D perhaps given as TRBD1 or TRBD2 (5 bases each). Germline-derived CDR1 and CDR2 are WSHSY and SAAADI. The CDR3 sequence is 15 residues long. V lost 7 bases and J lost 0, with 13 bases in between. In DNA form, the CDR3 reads TGCGCCAGCATATTCGGGACCAGCTCCTACAATGAGCAGTTCTTC. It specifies CASIFGTSSYNEQFF.

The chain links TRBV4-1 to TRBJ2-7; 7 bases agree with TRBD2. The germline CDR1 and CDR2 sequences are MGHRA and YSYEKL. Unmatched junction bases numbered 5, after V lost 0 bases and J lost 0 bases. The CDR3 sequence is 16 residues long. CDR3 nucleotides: TGCGCCAGCAGCCAAGACCCCGGACTAGTCTCCTACGAGCAGTACTTC. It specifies CASSQDPGLVSYEQYF.

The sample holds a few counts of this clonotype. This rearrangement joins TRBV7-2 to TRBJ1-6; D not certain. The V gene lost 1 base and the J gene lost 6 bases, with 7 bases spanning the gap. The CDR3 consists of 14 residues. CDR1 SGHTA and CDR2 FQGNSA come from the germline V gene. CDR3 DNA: TGTGCCAGCAGCTTAGTAGGGATTAATTCACCCCTCCACTTT. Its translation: CASSLVGINSPLHF.

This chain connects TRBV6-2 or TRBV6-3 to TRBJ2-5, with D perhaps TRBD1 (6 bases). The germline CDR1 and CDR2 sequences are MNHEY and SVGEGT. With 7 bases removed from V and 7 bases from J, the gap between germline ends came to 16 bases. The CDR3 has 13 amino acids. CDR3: CASNQGTFGTQYF. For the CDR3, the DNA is TGTGCCAGCAACCAGGGGACGTTTGGGACCCAGTACTTC.

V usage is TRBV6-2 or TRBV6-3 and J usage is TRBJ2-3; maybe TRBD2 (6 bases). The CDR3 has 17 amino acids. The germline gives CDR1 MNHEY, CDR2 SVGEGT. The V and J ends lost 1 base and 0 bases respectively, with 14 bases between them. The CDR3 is CASSYYSAGRSTDTQYF. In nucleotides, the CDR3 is TGTGCCAGCAGTTACTACAGCGCGGGACGTAGCACAGATACGCAGTATTTT.

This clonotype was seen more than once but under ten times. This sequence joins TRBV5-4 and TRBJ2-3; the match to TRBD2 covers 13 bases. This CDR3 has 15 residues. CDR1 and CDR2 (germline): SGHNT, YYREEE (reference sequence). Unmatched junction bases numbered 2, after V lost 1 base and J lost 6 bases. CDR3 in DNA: TGTGCCAGCAGCTTGAAGACTAGCGGGGGGGATACGCAGTATTTT. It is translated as CASSLKTSGGDTQYF.

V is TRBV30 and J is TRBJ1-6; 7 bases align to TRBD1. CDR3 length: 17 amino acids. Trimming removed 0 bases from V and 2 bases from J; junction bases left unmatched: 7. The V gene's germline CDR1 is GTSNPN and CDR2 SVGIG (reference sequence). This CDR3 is CAWSVDRLRPYNSPLHF. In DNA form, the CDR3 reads TGTGCCTGGAGTGTGGACAGGCTCCGGCCCTATAATTCACCCCTCCACTTT.

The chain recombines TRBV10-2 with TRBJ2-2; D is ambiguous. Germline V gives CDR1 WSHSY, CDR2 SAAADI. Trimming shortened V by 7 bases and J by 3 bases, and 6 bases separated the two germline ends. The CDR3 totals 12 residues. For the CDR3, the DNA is TGCGCCAGCATCCAGTACACCGGGGAGCTGTTTTTT. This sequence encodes CASIQYTGELFF.

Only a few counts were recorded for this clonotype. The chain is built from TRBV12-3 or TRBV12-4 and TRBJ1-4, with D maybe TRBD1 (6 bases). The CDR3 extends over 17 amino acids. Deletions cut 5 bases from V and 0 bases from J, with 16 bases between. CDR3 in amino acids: CASSPSRSGATNEKLFF. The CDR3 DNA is TGTGCCAGCAGTCCAAGCAGGTCAGGGGCAACTAATGAAAAACTGTTTTTT.

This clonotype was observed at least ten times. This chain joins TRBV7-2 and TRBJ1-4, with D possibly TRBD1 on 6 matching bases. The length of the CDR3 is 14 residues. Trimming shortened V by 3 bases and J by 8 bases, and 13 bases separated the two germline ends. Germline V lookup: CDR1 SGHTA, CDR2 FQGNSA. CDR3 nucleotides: TGTGCCAGCAGCTTCACAGGGTGGGGCGAAAAACTGTTTTTT. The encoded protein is CASSFTGWGEKLFF.

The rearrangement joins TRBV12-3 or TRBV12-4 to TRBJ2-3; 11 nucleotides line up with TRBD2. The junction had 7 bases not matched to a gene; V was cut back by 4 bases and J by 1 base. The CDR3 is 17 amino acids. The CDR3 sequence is CASSSEVAGGGTDTQYF. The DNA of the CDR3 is TGTGCCAGCAGTTCAGAGGTAGCGGGAGGGGGCACAGATACGCAGTATTTT.

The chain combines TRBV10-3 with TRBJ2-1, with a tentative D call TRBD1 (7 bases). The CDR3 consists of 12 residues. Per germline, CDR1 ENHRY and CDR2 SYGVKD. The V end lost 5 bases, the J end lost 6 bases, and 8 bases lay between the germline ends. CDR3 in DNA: TGTGCCATCAGTCAGGGGGGCAATGAGCAGTTCTTC. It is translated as CAISQGGNEQFF.

The CDR3 DNA follows: TGTGCCAGCTCCTCCTTGGGGCCCGACAGGGGTGCCTCCTATGGCTACACCTTC. Translated: CASSSLGPDRGASYGYTF. The gene calls are TRBV28 and TRBJ1-2, with TRBD1 matching 8 bases. CDR1 is MDHEN, CDR2 SYDVKM, per germline. This CDR3 region has 18 residues. The J segment lost 4 bases and the V segment lost 8 bases, leaving 21 bases of the junction unmatched.

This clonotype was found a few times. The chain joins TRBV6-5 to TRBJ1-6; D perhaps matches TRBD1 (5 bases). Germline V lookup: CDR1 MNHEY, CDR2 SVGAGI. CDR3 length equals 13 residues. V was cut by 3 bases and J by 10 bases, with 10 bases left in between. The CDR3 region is CASSYDRKSPLHF. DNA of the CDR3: TGTGCCAGCAGTTATGACAGAAAATCACCCCTCCACTTT.

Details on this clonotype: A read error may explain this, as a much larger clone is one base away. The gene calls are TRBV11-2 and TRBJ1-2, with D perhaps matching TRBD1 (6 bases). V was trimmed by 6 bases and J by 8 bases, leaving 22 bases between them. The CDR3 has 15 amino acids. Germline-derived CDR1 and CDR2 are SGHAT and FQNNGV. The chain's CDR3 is CASSGGRKFSMGYTF. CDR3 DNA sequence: TGTGCCAGCAGTGGGGGCAGGAAGTTCTCTATGGGCTACACCTTC. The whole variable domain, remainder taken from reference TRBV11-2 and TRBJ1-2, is EAGVAQSPRYKIIEKRQSVAFWCNPISGHATLYWYQQILGQGPKLLIQFQNNGVVDDSQLPKDRFSAERLKGVDSTLKIQPAKLEDSAVYLCASSGGRKFSMGYTFGSGTRLTVV.

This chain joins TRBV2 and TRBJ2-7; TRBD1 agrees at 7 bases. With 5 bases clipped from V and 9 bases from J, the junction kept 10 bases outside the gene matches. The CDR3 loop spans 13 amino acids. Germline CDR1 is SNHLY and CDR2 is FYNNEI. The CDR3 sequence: CASSTDRPEGQYF. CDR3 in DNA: TGTGCCAGCAGTACGGACAGGCCTGAGGGGCAGTACTTC. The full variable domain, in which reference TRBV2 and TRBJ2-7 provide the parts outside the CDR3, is EPEVTQTPSHQVTQMGQEVILRCVPISNHLYFYWYRQILGQKVEFLVSFYNNEISEKSEIFDDQFSVERPDGSNFTLKIRSTKLEDSAMYFCASSTDRPEGQYFGPGTRLTVT.

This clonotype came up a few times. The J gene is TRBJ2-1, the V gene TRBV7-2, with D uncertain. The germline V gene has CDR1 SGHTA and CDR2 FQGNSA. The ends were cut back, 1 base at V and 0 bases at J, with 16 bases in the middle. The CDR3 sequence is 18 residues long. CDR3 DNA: TGTGCCAGCAGCTTAGGCCGTCCTGAATTGAGCTCCTACAATGAGCAGTTCTTC. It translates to CASSLGRPELSSYNEQFF.

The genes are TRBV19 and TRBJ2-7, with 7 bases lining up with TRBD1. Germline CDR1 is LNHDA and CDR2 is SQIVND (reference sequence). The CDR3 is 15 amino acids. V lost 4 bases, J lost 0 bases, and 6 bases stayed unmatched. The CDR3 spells CASSTPGQSSYEQYF. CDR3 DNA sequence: TGTGCCAGTAGTACGCCGGGACAGAGCTCCTACGAGCAGTACTTC.

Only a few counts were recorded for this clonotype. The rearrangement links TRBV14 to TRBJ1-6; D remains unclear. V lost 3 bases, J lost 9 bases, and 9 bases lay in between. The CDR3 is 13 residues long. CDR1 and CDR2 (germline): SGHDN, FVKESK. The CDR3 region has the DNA TGTGCCAGCAGCCATAAAATGGGTTCACCCCTCCACTTT. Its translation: CASSHKMGSPLHF.

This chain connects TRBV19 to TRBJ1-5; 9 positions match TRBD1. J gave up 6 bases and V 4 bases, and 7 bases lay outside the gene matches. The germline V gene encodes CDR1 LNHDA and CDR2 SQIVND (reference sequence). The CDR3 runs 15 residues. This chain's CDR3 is CASSTGTGLFQPQHF. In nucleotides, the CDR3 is TGTGCCAGTAGTACCGGGACAGGGCTGTTTCAGCCCCAGCATTTT.

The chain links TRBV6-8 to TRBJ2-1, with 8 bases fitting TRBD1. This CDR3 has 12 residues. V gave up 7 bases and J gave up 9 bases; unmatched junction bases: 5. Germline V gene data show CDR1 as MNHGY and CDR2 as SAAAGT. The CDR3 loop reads CASTQGAGEQFF. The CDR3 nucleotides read TGTGCCAGCACCCAGGGGGCGGGTGAGCAGTTCTTC.

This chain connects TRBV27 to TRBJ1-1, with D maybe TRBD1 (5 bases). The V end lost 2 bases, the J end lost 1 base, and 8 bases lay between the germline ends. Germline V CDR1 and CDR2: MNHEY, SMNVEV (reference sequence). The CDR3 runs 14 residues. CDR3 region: CASSLGAQNTEAFF. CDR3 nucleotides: TGTGCCAGCAGTTTAGGGGCACAGAACACTGAAGCTTTCTTT.

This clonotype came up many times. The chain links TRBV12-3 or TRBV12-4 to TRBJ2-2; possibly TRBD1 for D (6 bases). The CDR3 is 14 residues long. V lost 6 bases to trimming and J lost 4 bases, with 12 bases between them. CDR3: CASRPTGSTGELFF. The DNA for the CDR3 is TGTGCCAGCAGGCCCACAGGGAGCACCGGGGAGCTGTTTTTT.

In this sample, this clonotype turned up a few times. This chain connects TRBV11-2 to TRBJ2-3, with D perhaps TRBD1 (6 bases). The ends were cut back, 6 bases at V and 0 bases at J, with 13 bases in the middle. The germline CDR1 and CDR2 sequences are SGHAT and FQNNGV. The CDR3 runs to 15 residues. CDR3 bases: TGTGCCAGCAGTCACAGGGAACGGAGCACAGATACGCAGTATTTT. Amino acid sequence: CASSHRERSTDTQYF.

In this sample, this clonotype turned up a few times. CDR3 bases: TGTGCCAGCTCACCCCCGGGCCGGCCGATGAACACTGAAGCTTTCTTT. This codes for CASSPPGRPMNTEAFF. V gene TRBV18 combines with J gene TRBJ1-1; no firm D call. The length of the CDR3 is 16 residues. Trimming removed 3 bases from V and 0 bases from J, with 14 bases in between. CDR1 is KGHSH and CDR2 is LQKENI in the germline V gene. Together with reference TRBV18 and TRBJ1-1, the CDR3 gives the full variable domain: NAGVMQNPRHLVRRRGQEARLRCSPMKGHSHVYWYRQLPEEGLKFMVYLQKENIIDESGMPKERFSAEFPKEGPSILRIQQVVRGDSAAYFCASSPPGRPMNTEAFFGQGTRLTVV.

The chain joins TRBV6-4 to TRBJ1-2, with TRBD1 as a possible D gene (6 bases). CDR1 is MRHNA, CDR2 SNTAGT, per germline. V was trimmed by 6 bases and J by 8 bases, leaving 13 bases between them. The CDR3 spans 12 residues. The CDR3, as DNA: TGTGCCAGCAGGCCCCAGGGGCACGGCTACACCTTC. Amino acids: CASRPQGHGYTF.

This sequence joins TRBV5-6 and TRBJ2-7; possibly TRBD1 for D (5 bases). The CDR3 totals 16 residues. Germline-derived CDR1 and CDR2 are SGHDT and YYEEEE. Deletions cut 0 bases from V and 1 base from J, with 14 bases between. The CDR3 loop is CASSLVLGLSSYEQYF. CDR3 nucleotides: TGTGCCAGCAGCTTGGTTCTGGGGCTATCGTCCTACGAGCAGTACTTC. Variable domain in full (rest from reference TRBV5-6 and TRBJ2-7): DAGVTQSPTHLIKTRGQQVTLRCSPKSGHDTVSWYQQALGQGPQFIFQYYEEEERQRGNFPDRFSGHQFPNYSSELNVNALLLGDSALYLCASSLVLGLSSYEQYFGPGTRLTVT.